This T cell receptor (beta chain) was observed in a study of blood T cell repertoires in COVID-19. Cohort 3 donors counted as recovered after two negative PCRs, clearance, or resolved symptoms. In the source study's methods: How many nucleated cells were present was estimated from reference gene primer amplification. Method: immunoSEQ multiplex PCR; TCRdb's copy keeps in-frame clones and lacks some. Clonal size and the V and J genes are those of that table, whereas D and trimming came from the DNA. Of some 390,000 clones listed, around nine tenths are singletons. Germline-derived CDR1 and CDR2 are SEHNR and FQNEAQ (reference sequence). Trimming stripped 6 bases from V and 7 bases from J, with 16 bases between. The length of the CDR3 is 13 residues.

The receptor comes from a woman aged 25 to 39 who had recovered from COVID-19. The sample consisted of PBMCs or T cells enriched from blood (not recorded which). The chain combines TRBV7-9 with TRBJ2-7; TRBD1 might be the D (6 bases). DNA for the CDR3: TGTGCCAGCAGGAAAGAGGGGGTTTGGGAGCAGTACTTC. Amino acid sequence: CASRKEGVWEQYF.